This T cell receptor (beta chain) was profiled in a study of cytotoxic CD8 clonotypes in ibrutinib-treated CLL. From germline, CDR1 is ENHRY and CDR2 SYGVKD. V was pared by 8 bases and J by 3 bases, with 6 bases of the junction left unmatched. This CDR3 is 14 amino acids long. TCRdb keeps only in-frame clones here, not all; method: immunoSEQ multiplex PCR. In the table there are around 77,000 clones, 80% of which are singletons. This clonotype was sampled from a human donor with chronic lymphocytic leukemia. Sequencing used PBMCs, obtained at disease progression, from a patient treated with ibrutinib. The V gene is TRBV10-3, the J gene TRBJ2-3; 9 bases map to TRBD2. The CDR3 protein is CAIRLAGDTDTQYF. The CDR3 DNA reads as TGTGCCATCCGGTTAGCGGGGGATACAGATACGCAGTATTTT.